Presented here are 21 T cell receptor beta chains from one specimen sequenced in a study of tumor and adjacent non-tumor tissue in lung cancer. The template was RNA from unsorted bulk tissue. Distant lung tissue was collected more than 3 cm away from the tumor edge. Three rounds of nested PCR, following a modified ARM-PCR protocol, produced the TCRbeta library. MiXCR was run by TCRdb on the multiplex PCR reads, yielding one entry per CDR3 protein. The sample has some 100,000 distinct CDR3 sequences; 65% are singletons. Sequencing used distant non-tumor lung tissue. These receptors were obtained from a man aged 25-45 years with non-small cell lung cancer.

On this clonotype: At one boundary the junction diverges from the germline segment, which might be a read error. V is TRBV11-2 and J is TRBJ1-2, with TRBD1 matching over 7 bases. This CDR3 contains 12 residues. Germline CDR1 is SGHAT and CDR2 is FQNNGV. In DNA form, the CDR3 reads TGCGTCAGTAGCTTAGATCGAGGGGGCTACATCTTC. Its translation is CVSSLDRGGYIF.

This chain joins TRBV29-1 and TRBJ1-2; tentative D call: TRBD1 (5 bases). This CDR3 comprises 11 residues. Germline V gives CDR1 SQVTM, CDR2 ANQGSEA. The CDR3 nucleotides are TGCAACGTAATAGGGGAGTCAGACTACACCTTC. Translating gives CNVIGESDYTF.

About this clonotype: Given the absence of the conserved phenylalanine or tryptophan at the CDR3 end, a read error is likely. The chain is built from TRBV11-2 and TRBJ1-2; tentative D call: TRBD1 (6 bases). The CDR3 is 15 amino acids. Looked up from germline, CDR1 is SGHAT and CDR2 is FQNNGV. In nucleotides, the CDR3 is TGTGCCATCAGCTCCCGGACCGGGGGCCTCTATGGCTACACCCTC. Amino acids: CAISSRTGGLYGYTL.

The CDR3 sequence is CASSKVTAPRDTDGYTF. CDR3 nucleotides: TGTGCCAGCAGCAAAGTTACCGCCCCCCGGGACACGGATGGCTACACCTTC. The chain couples TRBV21-1 to TRBJ1-2; the table names TRBD1, a call not compared with the DNA. TRBV21-1 is given as a pseudogene. This CDR3 has 17 amino acids.

A few counts support this clonotype. A much larger clone lies a single base off, so this may be a read error. Here the CDR3 omits its conserved ending phenylalanine or tryptophan, so a read error is the likely source. CDR3 in amino acids: CASGPPLRQGRAEAFY. CDR3 DNA: TGTGCTAGTGGTCCACCGCTCCGGCAGGGCAGAGCTGAAGCTTTCTAT. This chain connects TRBV12-5 to TRBJ1-1, with D perhaps TRBD1 (5 bases). This CDR3 spans 16 amino acids. Germline V gene sequence: CDR1 LGHNT, CDR2 FRNRAP. With 5 bases removed from V and 6 bases from J, the gap between germline ends came to 22 bases.

At least ten counts were recorded for this clonotype. This chain uses TRBV7-8 with TRBJ2-3; D is unclear. Germline assignment: CDR1 SGHVS and CDR2 FQNEAQ. The CDR3 covers 12 residues. The V and J ends lost 1 base and 4 bases respectively, with 3 bases between them. In DNA, the CDR3 is TGTGCCAGCAGCTTAGACGCAGATACGCAGTATTTT. It codes for CASSLDADTQYF.

Remarks on this clonotype: This may come from a read error, since a much larger clone is one base off. The V gene is TRBV20-1, the J gene TRBJ2-5; D not certain. V was trimmed by 1 base and J by 5 bases, leaving 14 bases between them. Per germline, CDR1 DFQATT and CDR2 SNEGSKA (reference sequence). The CDR3 has 14 residues. As DNA, the CDR3 is TGCAGTGCTAGAGGAGCTGGCGGATGGGAGACCCAGTACTTC. It yields the protein CSARGAGGWETQYF.

Of note for this clonotype: Germline and junction disagree at one end, which may indicate a read error. The CDR3 sequence is CASSLIPGSSYERYF. For the CDR3, the DNA is TGTGCCAGCAGCTTGATTCCAGGCAGTTCCTACGAGCGGTACTTC. This sequence joins TRBV6-5 and TRBJ2-7, with unresolved D. The CDR3 is 15 residues long. Per the germline V gene, CDR1 is MNHEY and CDR2 is SVGAGI.

As concerns this clonotype: A much bigger clone sits one base away, suggesting this may be a read error. The rearrangement joins TRBV6-5 to TRBJ2-1, with D perhaps matching TRBD1 (5 bases). Germline V CDR1 and CDR2: MNHEY, SVGAGI. The CDR3 length is 15 residues. The CDR3 reads CASSSQPDSYNEHLF. The DNA for the CDR3 is TGTGCCAGCAGCTCCCAACCCGACAGTTACAATGAGCATCTCTTC.

Ten or more counts support this clonotype. The CDR3, as DNA: TGTGCCAGCAGCTTGGAGTCAGGGATCGGAGGCTACACCTTC. Encoded protein: CASSLESGIGGYTF. The chain combines TRBV5-4 with TRBJ1-2, with D possibly matching TRBD1 (5 bases). The V and J ends lost 0 bases and 8 bases respectively, with 14 bases between them. This CDR3 comprises 14 residues. CDR1 is SGHNT and CDR2 is YYREEE in the germline V gene (reference sequence).

On this clonotype: One end of the junction is discordant with germline, which a read error may explain. The chain uses TRBV11-3 and TRBJ2-1; D possibly matches TRBD1 or TRBD2 (6 bases each). The CDR3 has 16 residues. Germline V gene data show CDR1 as SGHNT and CDR2 as YENEEA. The CDR3 DNA sequence: TGTGCCAGAAGTTCCTGGGGGGCCCCTCCCCTCAATGAGCAGTCCTTC. It translates to CARSSWGAPPLNEQSF.

In its sample, this clonotype is medium-sized (0.01 to 0.1%). The CDR3 is CSARVWGGGDDQPQHF. CDR3 bases: TGCAGTGCTAGAGTTTGGGGGGGGGGAGACGATCAGCCCCAGCATTTT. The J gene is TRBJ1-5, the V gene TRBV20-1, with D perhaps matching TRBD1 (5 bases). Germline CDR1 and CDR2: DFQATT and SNEGSKA (reference sequence). Trimming stripped 1 base from V and 5 bases from J, with 18 bases between. This CDR3 contains 16 residues.

This clonotype came up a few times. This may stem from a read error, because a much larger clone lies one nucleotide away. This chain uses TRBV20-1 with TRBJ2-1, with TRBD2 identical over 12 bases. Unmatched junction bases numbered 10, after V lost 7 bases and J lost 6 bases. The CDR3 is 15 residues long. Germline loops: CDR1 DFQATT, CDR2 SNEGSKA (reference sequence). CDR3 bases: TGCAGTGTTACAGGACTAGCGGGAACTTTCAATGAGCAGTTCTTC. It yields the protein CSVTGLAGTFNEQFF.

This clonotype showed up just a few times. The chain carries TRBV4-3 and TRBJ1-4; D unclear. This CDR3 is built from 15 residues. Looked up from germline, CDR1 is LGHNA and CDR2 is YSLEER. CDR3 sequence (DNA): TGCACTAGCAGCGCTACCCCCGGATGGAGCGAAAAACTGTTTTTT. Its translation is CTSSATPGWSEKLFF.

About this clonotype itself: Germline is not matched at one junction end, which may reflect a read error. This sequence joins TRBV6-1 and TRBJ2-1; 10 nucleotides align to TRBD2. The CDR3 length is 15 residues. In germline, CDR1 is MNHNS, CDR2 SASEGT. The CDR3 DNA sequence: TGTGCTAGCAGTGAATTAGCGGGAGGCTACAATGAGCAGTTCTTC. Protein: CASSELAGGYNEQFF.

As to this clonotype: The junction does not match germline at one end; this may be a read error. The chain recombines TRBV6-6 with TRBJ1-6; D is unresolved. Germline-derived CDR1 and CDR2 are MNHNY and SVGAGI (reference sequence). The CDR3 runs 14 residues. This chain's CDR3 is CVSSSMENATPLHF. CDR3 sequence (DNA): TGTGTCAGCAGTTCGATGGAGAATGCGACACCCCTCCACTTT.

This clonotype was counted a few times. This could be a read error, since a much larger clone is one nucleotide away. The V call is TRBV12-3 or TRBV12-4, the J call TRBJ2-7, with a weak D call TRBD2 (6 bases). There are 14 residues in the CDR3. This CDR3 reads CASSYTGGTYEQCF. The CDR3 nucleotides are TGTGCCAGCAGTTACACCGGGGGTACTTACGAGCAGTGCTTC.

On this clonotype: Mismatch with germline at one junction end may stem from a read error. V is TRBV6-5 and J is TRBJ2-1; 7 nucleotides align to TRBD1. The CDR3 contains 13 residues. Germline V lookup: CDR1 MNHEY, CDR2 SVGAGI. CDR3 in amino acids: CASRESGGNEQFF. For the CDR3, the DNA is TGTGCTAGCAGAGAATCAGGGGGCAATGAGCAGTTCTTC.

This chain uses TRBV7-9 with TRBJ2-2; TRBD1 might be the D (5 bases). The V and J ends lost 7 bases and 4 bases respectively, with 16 bases between them. The CDR3 extends over 15 amino acids. Germline V gives CDR1 SEHNR, CDR2 FQNEAQ (reference sequence). The CDR3 nucleotides are TGTGCCAGCAAAATACAGGCCGGAATCACCGGGGAGCTGTTTTTT. It codes for CASKIQAGITGELFF.

The V call is TRBV11-2, the J call TRBJ2-2; possible D gene TRBD2, 5 bases. CDR1 is SGHAT, CDR2 FQNNGV, per germline. CDR3 size: 14 residues. V was shortened by 5 bases and J by 0 bases, with 7 bases between the two germline ends. The CDR3: CASSQLANTGELFF. CDR3 sequence (DNA): TGTGCCAGCAGCCAACTAGCGAACACCGGGGAGCTGTTTTTT.

This clonotype was seen at least ten times. V and J are TRBV6-6 and TRBJ2-3, with no clear D. V dropped 5 bases and J dropped 4 bases, with 7 bases sitting between them. The CDR3 is made up of 12 amino acids. Looked up from germline, CDR1 is MNHNY and CDR2 is SVGAGI (reference sequence). DNA of the CDR3: TGTGCCAGCAGTCAGCAGCCAGATACGCAGTATTTT. Its protein is CASSQQPDTQYF.